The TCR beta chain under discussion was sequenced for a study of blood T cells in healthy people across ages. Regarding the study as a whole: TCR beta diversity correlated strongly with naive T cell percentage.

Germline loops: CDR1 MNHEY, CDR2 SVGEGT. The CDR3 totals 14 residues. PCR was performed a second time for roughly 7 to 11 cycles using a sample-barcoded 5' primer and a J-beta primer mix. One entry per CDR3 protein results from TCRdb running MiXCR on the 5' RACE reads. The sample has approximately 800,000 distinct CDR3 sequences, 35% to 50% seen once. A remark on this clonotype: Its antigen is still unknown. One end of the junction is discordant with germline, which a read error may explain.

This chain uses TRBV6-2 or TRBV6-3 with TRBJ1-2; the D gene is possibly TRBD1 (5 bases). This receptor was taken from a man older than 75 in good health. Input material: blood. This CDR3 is CARSQRRRDHGYTF. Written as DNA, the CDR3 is TGTGCCCGCAGCCAACGACGCCGGGACCATGGCTACACCTTC.